The clone carrying this T cell receptor beta chain came up a few times. What it binds is unknown. Unique molecular identifiers were used to barcode this TCRbeta library. TCRdb recomputed calls from the PCR reads with MiXCR, one row per CDR3 protein. Among a few hundred thousand distinct CDR3 sequences listed, around 7.1% were seen once. This sample stems from a study of T-cell reconstitution after alpha-beta-depleted transplantation in children. Notes on the study in general: The authors attributed T-cell counts and diversity one year after transplant mostly to newly produced T cells. In some patients, recipient T cells and intrathymic progenitors surviving conditioning explained high day-60 diversity. The study reportedly traced alpha-beta T cells about two months after transplant to several hundred expanded graft clones.

The CDR3 totals 13 residues. The ends were cut back, 3 bases at V and 5 bases at J, with 10 bases in the middle. CDR1 is SGHAT and CDR2 is FQNNGV in the germline V gene. The starting material was peripheral blood, obtained 360 days after TCRalphabeta/CD19-depleted stem cell transplant. V and J are TRBV11-2 and TRBJ2-5, with no clear D. The sequence came from a female patient under 10 years old who had a stem cell transplant for Fanconi anemia, so the T cells may come from the graft donor. The CDR3 sequence is CASSFGVWETQYF. CDR3 DNA sequence: TGTGCCAGCAGCTTTGGGGTTTGGGAGACCCAGTACTTC.